This paragraph reports one T cell receptor (beta chain). No antigen is known for it. No clone much larger than this one lies a single base away; base qualities are absent. TCRbeta CDR3 regions were amplified from genomic DNA using the immunoSEQ Assay, a bias-controlled multiplex PCR. As for the authors' bioinformatics: The number of nucleated cells in each sample was estimated by amplification of reference gene primers within the assay. To quantify the absolute abundance of each unique TCRbeta CDR3 rearrangement, sequence reads were collapsed and filtered. For each sample, productive Simpson clonality was calculated by taking the square root of Simpson's diversity index across productive rearrangements. The table comes from immuneACCESS by way of TCRdb, which keeps in-frame sequences with V and J called. Part of the clones is missing from these tables; in studies checked, under half for an unresolved V gene and the rest for unknown reasons. V and J calls and clone size are given by that table; D and trimming were obtained from the DNA. The sample table lists roughly 220,000 clones, roughly 89% of them with a count of one. The ten largest clones capture 6.8% of the sample.

This sample stems from a study of blood T cell repertoires in COVID-19 (dated by TCRdb to the early 2020s). Regarding the research as a whole: The collaborator samples originated in the United States, Italy and Spain and spanned the acute and convalescent phases of COVID-19. The prospective study material was composed of cDNA or gDNA derived from T cells, B-cell-depleted T cells, or PBMCs. The sample metadata nearly always contained a de-identified subject ID, COVID-19 status, age in years and sex. Deeply sampled blood TCRbeta repertoires from subjects exposed to, actively infected with, or recovered from COVID-19 were included in the dataset. Where available, HLA class I and class II types were taken from metadata supplied by the sample provider and were not determined by assay-based typing. Samples were obtained from the ongoing ImmuneRACE study (first 160 participants) and from about 1,300 subjects provided by 6 global collaborators. The repertoires were released in a freely available public database intended as a resource for research on the immune response to SARS-CoV-2.

Participants in the prospective study were enrolled through a virtual design, were aged roughly 18 to 90 years, and lived in 24 United States geographic areas. In the prospective study, participants were assigned to cohorts based on the clinical history participants reported in a screening survey and a study questionnaire. Recovered participants in ImmuneRACE Cohort 3 were defined by two consecutive negative NP/OP PCR tests, clearance by a healthcare professional, or resolution of symptoms. Mobile phlebotomists in the prospective study collected whole blood, serum and a nasopharyngeal or oropharyngeal swab from every participant. Additional blood draws and questionnaires over an approximately 2-month period could optionally be provided by prospective study participants. Blood samples from the prospective study were shipped frozen or at room temperature prior to DNA extraction. On the study overall, not on this receptor specifically: How much clinical and demographic metadata was included differed by source and by participant, and the metadata was provided uncurated.

CDR1 and CDR2 were assigned from the germline V gene as SGHRS and YFSETQ. The CDR3 spans 15 residues, from the cysteine through the phenylalanine. The CDR3 DNA has 45 bases and is translated from base 1. The trim is 0 bases for V and 5 bases for J, with a gap of 12 bases between the germline ends. The sequenced sample was PBMCs or T cells enriched from blood (not recorded which). The chain was built from TRBV5-1 and TRBJ2-1; perhaps TRBD2 is the D gene, with 6 bases matching. This sequence was found in a woman aged 40 to 50 who had recovered from COVID-19. The nucleotide sequence reads TGCGCCAGCAGCTTGGCTGGCGGGGTACACAATGAGCAGTTCTTC. It codes for CASSLAGGVHNEQFF.